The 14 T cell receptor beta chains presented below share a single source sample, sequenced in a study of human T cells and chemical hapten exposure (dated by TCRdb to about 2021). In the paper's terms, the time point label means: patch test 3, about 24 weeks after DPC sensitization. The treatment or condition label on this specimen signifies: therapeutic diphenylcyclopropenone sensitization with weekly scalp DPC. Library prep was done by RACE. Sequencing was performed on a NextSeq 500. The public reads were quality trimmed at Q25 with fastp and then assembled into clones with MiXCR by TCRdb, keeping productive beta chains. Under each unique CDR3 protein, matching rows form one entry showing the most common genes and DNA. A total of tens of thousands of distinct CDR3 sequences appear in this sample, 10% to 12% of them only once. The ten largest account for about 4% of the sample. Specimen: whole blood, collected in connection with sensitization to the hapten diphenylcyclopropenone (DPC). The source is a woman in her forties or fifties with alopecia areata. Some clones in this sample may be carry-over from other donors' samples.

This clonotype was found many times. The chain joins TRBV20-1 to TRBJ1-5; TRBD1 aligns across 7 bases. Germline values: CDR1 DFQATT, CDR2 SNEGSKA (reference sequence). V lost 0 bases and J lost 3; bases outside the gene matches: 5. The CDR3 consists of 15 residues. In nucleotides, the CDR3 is TGCAGTGCTAGAGAAGGACAGGCCCCCAATCAGCCCCAGCATTTT. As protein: CSAREGQAPNQPQHF.

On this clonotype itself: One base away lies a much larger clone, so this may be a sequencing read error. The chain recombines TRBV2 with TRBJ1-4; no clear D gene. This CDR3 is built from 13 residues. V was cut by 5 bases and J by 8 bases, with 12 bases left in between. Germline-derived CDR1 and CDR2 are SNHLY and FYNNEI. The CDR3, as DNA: TGTGCCAGCAGTTGGGTGGCGCGAGAAAAACTGTTTTTT. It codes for CASSWVAREKLFF.

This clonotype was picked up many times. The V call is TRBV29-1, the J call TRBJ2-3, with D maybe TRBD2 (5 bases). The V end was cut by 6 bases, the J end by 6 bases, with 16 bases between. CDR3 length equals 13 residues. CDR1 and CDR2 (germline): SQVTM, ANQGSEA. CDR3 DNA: TGCAGCGTCCGGGGTAGGGCTAGGGATACGCAGTATTTT. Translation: CSVRGRARDTQYF.

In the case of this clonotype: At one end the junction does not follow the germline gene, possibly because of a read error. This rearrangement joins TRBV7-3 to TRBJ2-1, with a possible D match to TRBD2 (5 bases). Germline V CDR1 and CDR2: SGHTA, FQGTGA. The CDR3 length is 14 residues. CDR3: CASSSGGSGNERFF. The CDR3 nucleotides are TGTGCCAGCAGCTCAGGAGGATCGGGCAATGAGCGGTTCTTC.

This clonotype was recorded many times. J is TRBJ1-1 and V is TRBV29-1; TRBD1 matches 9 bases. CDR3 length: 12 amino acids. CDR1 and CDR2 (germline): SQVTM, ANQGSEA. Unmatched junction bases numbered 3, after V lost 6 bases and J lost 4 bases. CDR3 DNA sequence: TGCAGCGTGGAGACAGGGGGCACTGAAGCTTTCTTT. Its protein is CSVETGGTEAFF.

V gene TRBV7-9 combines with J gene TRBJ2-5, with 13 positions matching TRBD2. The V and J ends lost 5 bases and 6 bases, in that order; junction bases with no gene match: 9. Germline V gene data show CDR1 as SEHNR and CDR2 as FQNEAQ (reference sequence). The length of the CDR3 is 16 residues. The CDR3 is CASSALLAGGQKTQYF. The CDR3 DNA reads TGTGCCAGCAGCGCATTACTAGCGGGAGGGCAAAAGACCCAGTACTTC.

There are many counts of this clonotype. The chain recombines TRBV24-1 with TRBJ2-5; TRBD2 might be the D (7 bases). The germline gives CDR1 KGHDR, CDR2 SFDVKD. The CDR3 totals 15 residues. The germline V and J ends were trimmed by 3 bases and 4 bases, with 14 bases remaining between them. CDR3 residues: CATSDPTGRGETQYF. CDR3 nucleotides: TGTGCCACCAGTGATCCCACAGGGAGGGGAGAGACCCAGTACTTC.

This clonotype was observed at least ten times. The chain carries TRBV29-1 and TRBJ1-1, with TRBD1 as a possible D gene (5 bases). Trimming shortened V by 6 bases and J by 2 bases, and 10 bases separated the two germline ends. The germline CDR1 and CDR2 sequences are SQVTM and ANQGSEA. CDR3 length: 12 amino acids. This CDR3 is CSVRDGNTEAFF. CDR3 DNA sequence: TGCAGCGTCAGGGACGGAAACACTGAAGCTTTCTTT.

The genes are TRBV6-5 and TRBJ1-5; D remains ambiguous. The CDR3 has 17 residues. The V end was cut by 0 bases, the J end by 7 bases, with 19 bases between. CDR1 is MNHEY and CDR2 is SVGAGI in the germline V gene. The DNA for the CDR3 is TGTGCCAGCAGTTACTCGATCATGTCGGGCCGGGAGCAGCCCCAGCATTTT. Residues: CASSYSIMSGREQPQHF.

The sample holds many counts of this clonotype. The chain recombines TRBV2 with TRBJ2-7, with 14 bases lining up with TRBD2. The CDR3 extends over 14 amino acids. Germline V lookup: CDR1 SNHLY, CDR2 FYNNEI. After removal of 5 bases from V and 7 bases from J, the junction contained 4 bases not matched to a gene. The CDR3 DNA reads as TGTGCCAGCAGTCGCTGGACTAGCGGGAGGGAGCAGTACTTC. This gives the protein CASSRWTSGREQYF.

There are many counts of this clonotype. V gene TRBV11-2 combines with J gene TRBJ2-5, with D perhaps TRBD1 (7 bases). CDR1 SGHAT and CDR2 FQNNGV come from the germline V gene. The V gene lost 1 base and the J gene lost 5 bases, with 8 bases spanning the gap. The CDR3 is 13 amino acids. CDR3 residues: CASSLAGGETQYF. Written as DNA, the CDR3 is TGTGCCAGCAGCTTAGCAGGGGGGGAGACCCAGTACTTC.

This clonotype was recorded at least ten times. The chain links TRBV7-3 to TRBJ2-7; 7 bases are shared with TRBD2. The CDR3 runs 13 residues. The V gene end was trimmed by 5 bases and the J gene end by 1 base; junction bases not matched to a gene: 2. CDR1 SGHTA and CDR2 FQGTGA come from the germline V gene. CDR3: CASSRSGSYEQYF. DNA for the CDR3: TGTGCCAGCAGCCGTAGCGGGTCCTACGAGCAGTACTTC.

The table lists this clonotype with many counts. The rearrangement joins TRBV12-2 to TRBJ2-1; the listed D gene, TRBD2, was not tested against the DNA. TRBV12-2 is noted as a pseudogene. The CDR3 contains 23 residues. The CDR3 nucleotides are TGTGCAAGTCGCCATCCGGGACTAGTTCCTACCCGGGTTCTACGGGGCTCCTACAATGAGCAGTTCTTC. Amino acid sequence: CASRHPGLVPTRVLRGSYNEQFF.

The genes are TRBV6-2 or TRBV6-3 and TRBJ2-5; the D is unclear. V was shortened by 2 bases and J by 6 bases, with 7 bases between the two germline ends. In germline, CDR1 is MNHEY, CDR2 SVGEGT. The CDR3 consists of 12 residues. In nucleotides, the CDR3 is TGTGCCAGCAGTTACCGGAGTAAGACCCAGTACTTC. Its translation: CASSYRSKTQYF.